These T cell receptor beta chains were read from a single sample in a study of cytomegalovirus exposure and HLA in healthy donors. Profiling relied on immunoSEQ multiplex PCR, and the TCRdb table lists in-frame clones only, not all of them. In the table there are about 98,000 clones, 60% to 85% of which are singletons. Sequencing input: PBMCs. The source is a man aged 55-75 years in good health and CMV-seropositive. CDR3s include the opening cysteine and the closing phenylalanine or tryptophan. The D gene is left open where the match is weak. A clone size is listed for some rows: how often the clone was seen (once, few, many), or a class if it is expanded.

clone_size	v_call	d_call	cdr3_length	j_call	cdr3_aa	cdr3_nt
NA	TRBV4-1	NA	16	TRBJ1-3	CASSQVPFDGGNTIYF	TGCGCCAGCAGCCAAGTCCCGTTTGACGGGGGAAACACCATATATTTT
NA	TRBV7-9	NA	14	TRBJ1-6	CASSLGQFNSPLHF	TGTGCCAGCAGCTTAGGACAGTTCAATTCACCCCTCCACTTT
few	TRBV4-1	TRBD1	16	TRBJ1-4	CASSQGQGVTNEKLFF	TGCGCCAGCAGCCAAGGACAGGGGGTGACTAATGAAAAACTGTTTTTT
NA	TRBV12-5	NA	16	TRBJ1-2	CASGLVVWESNYGYTF	TGTGCTAGTGGTTTGGTAGTTTGGGAGAGTAACTATGGCTACACCTTC
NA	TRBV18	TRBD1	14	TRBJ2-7	CASSNRGDSYEQYF	TGTGCCAGCTCAAACAGGGGGGACTCCTACGAGCAGTACTTC
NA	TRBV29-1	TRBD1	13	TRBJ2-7	CSVGQGPPYEQYF	TGCAGCGTTGGACAGGGCCCTCCCTACGAGCAGTACTTC
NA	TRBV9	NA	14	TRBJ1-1	CASSPPPLSTEAFF	TGTGCCAGCAGCCCACCACCTTTGAGCACTGAAGCTTTCTTT
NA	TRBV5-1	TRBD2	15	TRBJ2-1	CASSLVSGGTNEQFF	TGCGCCAGCAGCTTGGTTAGCGGGGGGACGAATGAGCAGTTCTTC
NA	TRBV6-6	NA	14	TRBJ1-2	CASSYSEVNYGYTF	TGTGCCAGCAGTTACTCGGAGGTTAACTATGGCTACACCTTC
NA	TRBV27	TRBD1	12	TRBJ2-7	CASRTGGYEQYF	TGTGCCAGCAGGACAGGGGGTTACGAGCAGTACTTC
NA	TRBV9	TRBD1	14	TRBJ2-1	CASSGTASYNEQFF	TGTGCCAGCAGTGGGACAGCCTCCTACAATGAGCAGTTCTTC
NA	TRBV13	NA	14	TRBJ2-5	CASSLTGSPGEQYF	TGTGCCAGCAGTTTAACAGGGTCCCCCGGAGAGCAGTACTTC
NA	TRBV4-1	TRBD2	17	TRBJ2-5	CASSQAGLAGGQETQYF	TGCGCCAGCAGCCAAGCCGGACTAGCGGGGGGGCAGGAGACCCAGTACTTC
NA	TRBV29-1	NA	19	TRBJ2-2	CSVDSRDREDQANTGELFF	TGCAGCGTTGACTCCCGAGACAGAGAAGACCAAGCGAACACCGGGGAGCTGTTTTTT
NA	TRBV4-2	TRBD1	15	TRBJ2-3	CASSPLDRGPDTQYF	TGTGCCAGCAGCCCCCTGGACAGGGGGCCAGATACGCAGTATTTT
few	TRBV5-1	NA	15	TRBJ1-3	CASSSQTGSGNTIYF	TGCGCCAGCAGCTCCCAGACAGGCTCTGGAAACACCATATATTTT
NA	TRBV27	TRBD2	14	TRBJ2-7	CASSFGLDTYEQYF	TGTGCCAGCAGTTTCGGACTAGACACCTACGAGCAGTACTTC
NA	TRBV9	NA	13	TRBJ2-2	CASSVPSTGELFF	TGTGCCAGCAGCGTCCCGTCTACCGGGGAGCTGTTTTTT
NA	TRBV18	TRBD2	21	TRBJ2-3	CASSPNSQASGGALRTDTQYF	TGTGCCAGCTCTCCCAACTCCCAGGCTAGCGGGGGGGCCCTCCGCACAGATACGCAGTATTTT
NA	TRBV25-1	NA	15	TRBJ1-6	CASSEDSSYNSPLHF	TGTGCCAGCAGTGAGGACAGCTCCTATAATTCACCCCTCCACTTT
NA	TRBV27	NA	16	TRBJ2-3	CASSPGLAIITDTQYF	TGTGCCAGCAGTCCAGGGTTGGCGATTATCACAGATACGCAGTATTTT
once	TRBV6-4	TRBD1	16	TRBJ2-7	CASRGDRGLSSYEQYF	TGTGCCAGCAGGGGGGACAGGGGTCTAAGTTCCTACGAGCAGTACTTC
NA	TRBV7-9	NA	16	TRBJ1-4	CASSLTGRGANEKLFF	TGTGCCAGCAGCCTGACAGGAAGGGGAGCTAATGAAAAACTGTTTTTT
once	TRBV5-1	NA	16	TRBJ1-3	CASSLGIELSGNTIYF	TGCGCCAGCAGCTTGGGTATAGAACTCTCTGGAAACACCATATATTTT